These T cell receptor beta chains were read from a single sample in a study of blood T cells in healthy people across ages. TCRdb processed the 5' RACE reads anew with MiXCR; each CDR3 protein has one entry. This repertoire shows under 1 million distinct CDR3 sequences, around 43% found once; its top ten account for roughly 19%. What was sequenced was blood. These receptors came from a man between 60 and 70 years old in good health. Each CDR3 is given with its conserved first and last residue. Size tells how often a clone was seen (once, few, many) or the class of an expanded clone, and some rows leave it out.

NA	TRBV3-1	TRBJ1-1	CASSPLLHTNTEAFF
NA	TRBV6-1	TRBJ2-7	CASFGWRTYEQYF
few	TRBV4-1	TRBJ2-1	CASSQDPETGTRGEQFF
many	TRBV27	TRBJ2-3	CASSPRGVTDTQYF
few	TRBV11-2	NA	CASRSIGQYEQYF
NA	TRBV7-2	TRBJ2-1	CASSSQGPYNEQFF
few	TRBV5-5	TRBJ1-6	CASSLGAHEDNSPLHF
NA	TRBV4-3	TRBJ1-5	CASSQGAGDSYQPQHF
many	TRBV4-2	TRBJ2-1	CASSPRQGSYNEQFF
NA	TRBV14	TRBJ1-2	CASSQRFTGTSDYGYTF
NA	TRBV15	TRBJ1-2	CATSRDTTGNRYTF
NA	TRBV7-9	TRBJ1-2	CASSPREELYGYTF
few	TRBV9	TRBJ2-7	CASSKRLAGGPYEQYF
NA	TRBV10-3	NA	CAISVGRYNEQYF
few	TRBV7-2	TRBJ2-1	CASSFRDPRSGPNEQFF
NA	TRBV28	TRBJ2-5	CASSSSSGRQQETQYF
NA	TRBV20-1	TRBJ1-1	CSAPTTNTEAFF
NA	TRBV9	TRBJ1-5	CASSENAGDQPQHF
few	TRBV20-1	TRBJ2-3	CSAQDPGQGRDTQYF
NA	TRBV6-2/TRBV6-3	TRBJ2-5	CASSYTGGRRGTQYF
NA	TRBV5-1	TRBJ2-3	CASSLAAGGGATDTQYF
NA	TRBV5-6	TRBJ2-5	CASSLAWRLAGFGETQYF
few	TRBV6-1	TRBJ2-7	CASSERSSSYEQYF
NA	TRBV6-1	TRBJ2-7	CASSRESPGLGGYEQYF
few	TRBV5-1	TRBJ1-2	CASSNGANYGYTF
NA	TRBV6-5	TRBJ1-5	CASKRSGYSNQPQHF
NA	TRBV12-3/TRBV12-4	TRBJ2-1	CASSPPQGDNEQFF
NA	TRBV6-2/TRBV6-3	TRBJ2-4	CASSRQGLPNIQYF
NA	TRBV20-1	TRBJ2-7	CSARDHVDSDYEQYF
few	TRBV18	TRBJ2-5	CASSPAQVETQYF
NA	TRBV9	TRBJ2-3	CASSPSGGPTSGAPYF
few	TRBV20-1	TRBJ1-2	CRAAGGASGYGYTF
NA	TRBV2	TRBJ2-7	CASSARLSRDWAYEQYF
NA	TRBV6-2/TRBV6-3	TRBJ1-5	CASRRTGRSNQPQHF
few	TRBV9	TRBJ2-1	CASSVRDRGINEQFF
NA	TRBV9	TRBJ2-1	CASSQAGRALHEQFF
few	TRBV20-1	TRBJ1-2	CSARGTERGYTF
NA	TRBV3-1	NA	CASSRDGKETQYF
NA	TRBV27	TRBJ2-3	CASSRPGQGAQDTQYF
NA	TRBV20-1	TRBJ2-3	CSAVRRAGDRDTQYF
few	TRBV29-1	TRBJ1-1	CSVPDRGDTEAFF
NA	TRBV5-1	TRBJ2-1	CASSPTEASSYNEQFF
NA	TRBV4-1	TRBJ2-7	CASSQGDRDNYEQYF
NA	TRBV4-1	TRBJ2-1	CASSQHTGTYEQFF
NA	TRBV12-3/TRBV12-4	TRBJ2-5	CASSLGGAMETQYF